These 25 T cell receptor beta chains originate from one sample sequenced in a study of blood T cell repertoires in COVID-19. Clones were sequenced by immunoSEQ multiplex PCR, and TCRdb holds only the in-frame ones, with some missing. This sample has 100,000 to 150,000 clones, with less than 90% found just once. The sample was peripheral blood. These receptors were obtained from a man aged 55-75 years with acute or convalescent COVID-19.

For the CDR3, the DNA is TGTGCCAGCAGTTTCAAAGCGGGGGCTACAGATACGCAGTATTTT. Its translation is CASSFKAGATDTQYF. This rearrangement joins TRBV27 to TRBJ2-3, with 8 bases aligning to TRBD2. Trimming at V came to 3 bases and at J to 3 bases, leaving 5 bases not matched to a gene. This CDR3 comprises 15 residues. Germline V gene data show CDR1 as MNHEY and CDR2 as SMNVEV (reference sequence).

V gene TRBV5-1 combines with J gene TRBJ2-2; possibly TRBD2 for D (6 bases). V was pared by 3 bases and J by 4 bases, with 13 bases between. The CDR3 is made up of 15 amino acids. Germline CDR1 is SGHRS and CDR2 is YFSETQ. CDR3 sequence reads: CASSSSGSGTGELFF. In DNA, the CDR3 is TGCGCCAGCAGCTCTTCCGGGAGCGGCACCGGGGAGCTGTTTTTT.

This clone was recorded a few times. V and J are TRBV2 and TRBJ1-5; 8 bases align to TRBD1. The CDR3 runs to 15 residues. Germline V gene data show CDR1 as SNHLY and CDR2 as FYNNEI. The V and J ends lost 4 bases and 3 bases, in that order; junction bases with no gene match: 5. CDR3 sequence: CASSVGQAHNQPQHF. In DNA, the CDR3 is TGTGCCAGCAGTGTGGGACAGGCCCACAATCAGCCCCAGCATTTT.

DNA of the CDR3: TGCGCCAGTCGGTTACGTCAGGGTACCGGGGAGCTGTTTTTT. Protein product: CASRLRQGTGELFF. The rearrangement links TRBV5-1 to TRBJ2-2; a weak D match, TRBD1 (5 bases). Trimming removed 8 bases at V and 5 bases at J, with 16 bases between. The CDR3 has 14 residues. Germline lookup yields CDR1 SGHRS and CDR2 YFSETQ.

This rearrangement joins TRBV19 to TRBJ2-1; D is unclear. Germline CDR1 reads LNHDA; CDR2 reads SQIVND (reference sequence). Deletions cut 2 bases from V and 4 bases from J, with 15 bases between. This CDR3 has 16 amino acids. The CDR3 sequence is CASSIIGTAPYNEQFF. The CDR3 nucleotides are TGTGCCAGTAGTATAATAGGCACAGCCCCATACAATGAGCAGTTCTTC.

The chain joins TRBV2 to TRBJ1-2, with TRBD1 identical over 12 bases. V was clipped by 4 bases and J by 6 bases; unmatched bases: 3. Germline values: CDR1 SNHLY, CDR2 FYNNEI. The CDR3 has 14 amino acids. DNA of the CDR3: TGTGCCAGCAGTGTGGGACAGGGGGCAGATGGCTACACCTTC. Translating gives CASSVGQGADGYTF. Drawing the rest from reference TRBV2 and TRBJ1-2, the complete variable domain is EPEVTQTPSHQVTQMGQEVILRCVPISNHLYFYWYRQILGQKVEFLVSFYNNEISEKSEIFDDQFSVERPDGSNFTLKIRSTKLEDSAMYFCASSVGQGADGYTFGSGTRLTVV.

This chain links TRBV19 with TRBJ1-2; no clear D. Trimming took 5 bases from V and 5 from J, leaving 12 bases between them. The length of the CDR3 is 13 residues. Germline V lookup: CDR1 LNHDA, CDR2 SQIVND (reference sequence). The CDR3 sequence is CASSPQTAYGYTF. In DNA, the CDR3 is TGTGCCAGTAGTCCCCAAACAGCTTATGGCTACACCTTC.

The J gene is TRBJ2-7, the V gene TRBV7-9, with 12 nucleotides matching TRBD2. The CDR3 is made up of 16 amino acids. Trimming at V came to 3 bases and at J to 6 bases, leaving 9 bases not matched to a gene. CDR1 is SEHNR and CDR2 is FQNEAQ in the germline V gene (reference sequence). CDR3 DNA: TGTGCCAGCAGCTTGGAGACTAGCGGGGGCCCCCTCGAGCAGTACTTC. Its protein product is CASSLETSGGPLEQYF.

Comments on this clone: The junction differs from germline at one of its ends, possibly a read error. The chain joins TRBV7-9 to TRBJ1-2, with D unresolved. The CDR3 has 19 amino acids. Per the germline V gene, CDR1 is SEHNR and CDR2 is FQNEAQ (reference sequence). CDR3 sequence: CASSLVWGETGHPNGGYTF. CDR3 nucleotides: TGTGCCAGCAGTTTAGTATGGGGAGAGACGGGTCACCCGAATGGCGGCTACACCTTC.

V is TRBV7-9 and J is TRBJ2-5; TRBD2 agrees at 7 bases. Unmatched junction bases numbered 4, after V lost 1 base and J lost 2 bases. The CDR3 has 15 residues. CDR1 and CDR2 from the germline V gene are SEHNR and FQNEAQ (reference sequence). Written as DNA, the CDR3 is TGTGCCAGCAGCTTAGGTCTAGCGGAGCAAGAGACCCAGTACTTC. Protein product: CASSLGLAEQETQYF.

Only a few counts were recorded for this clone. This chain links TRBV9 with TRBJ1-2; no clear D. The germline V gene encodes CDR1 SGDLS and CDR2 YYNGEE. This CDR3 is 15 amino acids long. V was trimmed by 4 bases and J by 4 bases, leaving 17 bases between them. CDR3 sequence: CASSPGVGEPYGYTF. In DNA form, the CDR3 reads TGTGCCAGCAGCCCCGGGGTCGGGGAACCCTATGGCTACACCTTC.

The rearrangement joins TRBV19 to TRBJ1-2, with 8 positions matching TRBD1. Losses at the gene ends were 5 bases for V and 1 base for J; bases not matched to a gene: 6. The CDR3 is 15 amino acids. From germline, CDR1 is LNHDA and CDR2 SQIVND (reference sequence). The CDR3, as DNA: TGTGCCAGTAGTCCAAGACAGGGGAGTAACTATGGCTACACCTTC. As protein: CASSPRQGSNYGYTF.

The genes are TRBV9 and TRBJ2-5; a possible D gene is TRBD1 (6 bases). The germline V gene encodes CDR1 SGDLS and CDR2 YYNGEE. V gave up 0 bases and J gave up 5 bases, with 14 bases separating them. The CDR3 spans 15 residues. This CDR3 reads CASSVGSGVWETQYF. The CDR3, as DNA: TGTGCCAGCAGCGTAGGTTCAGGGGTATGGGAGACCCAGTACTTC.

V usage is TRBV29-1 and J usage is TRBJ1-3; no reliable D call. This CDR3 spans 13 amino acids. Trimming took 3 bases from V and 0 from J, leaving 6 bases between them. Germline assignment: CDR1 SQVTM and CDR2 ANQGSEA. The CDR3 loop is CSVETHSGNTIYF. In nucleotides, the CDR3 is TGCAGCGTTGAGACACACTCTGGAAACACCATATATTTT.

V usage is TRBV5-1 and J usage is TRBJ1-6, with 7 bases aligning to TRBD1. The V gene end was trimmed by 0 bases and the J gene end by 9 bases; junction bases not matched to a gene: 9. Germline assignment: CDR1 SGHRS and CDR2 YFSETQ. The CDR3 covers 16 residues. CDR3 residues: CASSLALGTVGSPLHF. Here the CDR3 DNA reads TGCGCCAGCAGCTTGGCCCTTGGGACAGTTGGTTCACCCCTCCACTTT. Variable domain in full (rest from reference TRBV5-1 and TRBJ1-6): KAGVTQTPRYLIKTRGQQVTLSCSPISGHRSVSWYQQTPGQGLQFLFEYFSETQRNKGNFPGRFSGRQFSNSRSEMNVSTLELGDSALYLCASSLALGTVGSPLHFGNGTRLTVT.

The chain recombines TRBV10-3 with TRBJ1-5, with TRBD1 as a possible D gene (6 bases). Germline CDR1 is ENHRY and CDR2 is SYGVKD. The V end was cut by 7 bases, the J end by 2 bases, with 9 bases between. The CDR3 covers 13 residues. CDR3 in DNA: TGTGCCATCAAGGCAGGGGGCAATCAGCCCCAGCATTTT. Encoded protein: CAIKAGGNQPQHF.

The chain links TRBV5-1 to TRBJ2-7; 9 nucleotides line up with TRBD1. Germline CDR1 and CDR2: SGHRS and YFSETQ. V lost 1 base, J lost 3 bases, and 2 bases stayed unmatched. CDR3 length equals 14 residues. The CDR3 nucleotides are TGCGCCAGCAGCTTGACAGGGGGCGACTACGAGCAGTACTTC. Its protein is CASSLTGGDYEQYF.

This chain links TRBV4-1 with TRBJ2-7, with 7 positions matching TRBD1. This CDR3 contains 13 residues. Per the germline V gene, CDR1 is MGHRA and CDR2 is YSYEKL. J lost 3 bases, V lost 7 bases, and 6 bases had no gene match. The CDR3 DNA follows: TGCGCCAGCACTCCAGGGGGATTCTACGAGCAGTACTTC. Protein sequence: CASTPGGFYEQYF.

Note on this clone: At one end the junction does not follow the germline gene, possibly because of a read error. The gene calls are TRBV5-4 and TRBJ1-2; 12 bases are shared with TRBD1. CDR3 length equals 12 residues. Germline-derived CDR1 and CDR2 are SGHNT and YYREEE (reference sequence). CDR3 sequence: CASSSGTGGSTF. CDR3 coding DNA: TGTGCCAGCAGCTCGGGGACAGGGGGCTCCACCTTC. The variable domain in full, with the rest retrieved from reference TRBV5-4 and TRBJ1-2, is ETGVTQSPTHLIKTRGQQVTLRCSSQSGHNTVSWYQQALGQGPQFIFQYYREEENGRGNFPPRFSGLQFPNYSSELNVNALELDDSALYLCASSSGTGGSTFGSGTRLTVV.

The chain links TRBV2 to TRBJ2-1; TRBD2 aligns across 11 bases. This CDR3 has 14 residues. V gave up 7 bases and J gave up 5 bases; unmatched junction bases: 4. The germline V gene has CDR1 SNHLY and CDR2 FYNNEI. The CDR3 reads CASKAGLADNEQFF. The CDR3 bases are TGTGCCAGCAAGGCGGGACTAGCGGACAATGAGCAGTTCTTC.

The chain is built from TRBV20-1 and TRBJ1-2; 7 bases are a match to TRBD1. Trimming took 3 bases from V and 4 from J; bases not matched to a gene: 8. This CDR3 spans 14 amino acids. The germline gives CDR1 DFQATT, CDR2 SNEGSKA (reference sequence). CDR3: CSASVNQGGYGYTF. The CDR3 coding sequence is TGCAGTGCTAGTGTGAATCAGGGGGGCTATGGCTACACCTTC.

The genes are TRBV11-3 and TRBJ2-1, with 9 bases matching TRBD1. Germline V gives CDR1 SGHNT, CDR2 YENEEA. The CDR3 length is 14 residues. Losses at the gene ends were 5 bases for V and 9 bases for J; bases not matched to a gene: 8. CDR3 in amino acids: CASSPGQGSSEQFF. In nucleotides, the CDR3 is TGTGCCAGCAGCCCGGGACAGGGAAGTAGTGAGCAGTTCTTC.

V and J are TRBV6-5 and TRBJ2-1; 9 bases map to TRBD1. This CDR3 comprises 15 residues. V was pared by 5 bases and J by 1 base, with 3 bases of the junction left unmatched. CDR1 and CDR2 from the germline V gene are MNHEY and SVGAGI. The CDR3 spells CASSTGTGSYNEQFF. The CDR3 DNA is TGTGCCAGCAGTACCGGGACAGGGTCCTACAATGAGCAGTTCTTC.

The chain links TRBV2 to TRBJ2-5; a possible D gene is TRBD2 (6 bases). This CDR3 contains 17 residues. Trimming took 0 bases from V and 6 from J, leaving 20 bases between them. Germline V gene lookup returns CDR1 SNHLY and CDR2 FYNNEI. This chain's CDR3 is CASSEASGNNLGKTQYF. The DNA of the CDR3 is TGTGCCAGCAGTGAAGCTAGCGGTAACAACCTGGGGAAGACCCAGTACTTC.

The V and J genes are TRBV6-1 and TRBJ1-5; 7 bases map to TRBD1. V gave up 3 bases and J gave up 2 bases; unmatched junction bases: 16. CDR1 is MNHNS and CDR2 is SASEGT in the germline V gene. CDR3 length: 19 amino acids. This chain's CDR3 is CASSETLYITGTGNQPQHF. In DNA, the CDR3 is TGTGCCAGCAGTGAGACCTTATATATTACCGGGACAGGCAATCAGCCCCAGCATTTT.